Below are 10 T cell receptor beta chains sequenced from a single sample in a study of cytomegalovirus exposure and HLA in healthy donors. The PCR ran on 60 Vbeta and 13 Jbeta primers. Generated by immunoSEQ multiplex PCR, the TCRdb table keeps only in-frame clones and is missing some. The sample lists some 120,000 clones, 74% occurring once. Sequences were obtained from PBMCs. These receptors came from a woman in her 50s in good health and CMV-seropositive.

CDR3 in DNA: TGTGCCAGCAGCCCAAGAGGGTACTACGAGCAGTACTTC. Translating gives CASSPRGYYEQYF. The chain has TRBV11-3 and TRBJ2-7; D perhaps matches TRBD2 (5 bases). The germline V gene has CDR1 SGHNT and CDR2 YENEEA. The CDR3 has 13 amino acids. Between the trimmed V and J ends, which lost 5 bases and 3 bases, there was a span of 11 bases.

This chain joins TRBV6-6 and TRBJ1-5; possibly TRBD1 for D (5 bases). Germline CDR1 is MNHNY and CDR2 is SVGAGI (reference sequence). This CDR3 has 15 residues. Trimming stripped 3 bases from V and 1 base from J, with 10 bases between. As DNA, the CDR3 is TGTGCCAGCAGTTATTCGGGGGACAGCAATCAGCCCCAGCATTTT. It yields the protein CASSYSGDSNQPQHF.

This clone was counted a single time. This chain links TRBV5-1 with TRBJ2-7; TRBD2 matches 7 bases. The ends lost 3 bases at V and 4 bases at J; junction bases unmatched: 13. The CDR3 is made up of 16 amino acids. Germline V gene sequence: CDR1 SGHRS, CDR2 YFSETQ. CDR3 DNA: TGCGCCAGCAGCTCGGGGGTGGCCGGGGGAGGGTACGAGCAGTACTTC. The encoded protein is CASSSGVAGGGYEQYF.

The chain uses TRBV10-3 and TRBJ1-1; 7 positions match TRBD1. The length of the CDR3 is 15 residues. Germline CDR1 and CDR2: ENHRY and SYGVKD. J gave up 1 base and V 6 bases, and 8 bases lay outside the gene matches. CDR3 nucleotides: TGTGCCATCAGGGAGGGGGCTGGATGGAACACTGAAGCTTTCTTT. It codes for CAIREGAGWNTEAFF.

This chain links TRBV6-1 with TRBJ2-2; possibly TRBD2 for D (6 bases). The CDR3 has 14 residues. Trimming removed 6 bases from V and 6 bases from J, with 14 bases in between. Germline CDR1 reads MNHNS; CDR2 reads SASEGT. The CDR3 region is CASREEGRPGELFF. CDR3 bases: TGTGCCAGCAGGGAGGAGGGAAGACCCGGGGAGCTGTTTTTT.

This clone occurred a few times. The missing conserved phenylalanine or tryptophan at the end of this CDR3 makes a read error likely. This chain links TRBV6-5 with TRBJ1-2, with D uncertain. Germline assignment: CDR1 MNHEY and CDR2 SVGAGI. V shed 4 bases and J shed 4 bases, with 16 bases lying between them. The CDR3 has 15 residues. In DNA form, the CDR3 reads TGTGCCAGCAGTTCGCCGGGAAGAAGAATCTATGGCTACACCCTC. Translated, it gives CASSSPGRRIYGYTL.

V gene TRBV23-1 combines with J gene TRBJ2-7, with a weak D call TRBD1 (5 bases). TRBV23-1 is an ORF, and what it does is uncertain. Trimming pared 3 bases from V and 8 bases from J, leaving 26 bases between. CDR3 length: 17 amino acids. Here the CDR3 reads CASSHSRLDTQTVQQYF. CDR3 DNA: TGCGCCAGCAGTCATTCGAGATTGGACACTCAGACAGTCCAGCAGTACTTC.

The CDR3 loop reads CASNDGGSKETQYF. CDR3 DNA sequence: TGTGCCAGTAACGACGGCGGGTCAAAAGAGACCCAGTACTTC. The rearrangement links TRBV19 to TRBJ2-5; possibly TRBD2 for D (5 bases). This CDR3 region has 14 residues. V was trimmed by 7 bases and J by 3 bases, leaving 15 bases between them. The germline gives CDR1 LNHDA, CDR2 SQIVND (reference sequence).

This rearrangement joins TRBV5-1 to TRBJ2-5, with D unresolved. The V end was cut by 2 bases, the J end by 2 bases, with 7 bases between. The CDR3 has 13 residues. Germline CDR1 reads SGHRS; CDR2 reads YFSETQ. CDR3 loop: CASSFETQETQYF. CDR3 in DNA: TGCGCCAGCAGCTTTGAGACACAAGAGACCCAGTACTTC.

This clone was picked up one time. The V and J genes are TRBV18 and TRBJ2-1, with 9 bases identical to TRBD1. The ends lost 3 bases at V and 2 bases at J; junction bases unmatched: 2. CDR1 and CDR2 (germline): KGHSH, LQKENI. This CDR3 comprises 15 residues. In DNA, the CDR3 is TGTGCCAGCTCACCGAGACAGGGGGCCTACAATGAGCAGTTCTTC. It is translated as CASSPRQGAYNEQFF.